One sample yielded the 21 T cell receptor beta chains listed below, sequenced in a study of blood T cell repertoires in COVID-19 (dated by TCRdb to about 2020). Libraries were constructed by the immunoSEQ multiplex PCR assay. TCRdb took this table from immuneACCESS and kept in-frame rearrangements with V and J called. Such tables lack part of the clones; where checked against another copy, unresolved V genes explain under half of the gap, and the rest is unexplained. For this sample the table gives about 52,000 clones, of which approximately 83% were detected only once. The top ten hold about 9.9% of the sample. The material sequenced was peripheral blood. The source is a man older than 75 with COVID-19, enrolled during active disease.

V is TRBV7-8 and J is TRBJ2-1; TRBD2 agrees at 9 bases. CDR1 and CDR2 from the germline V gene are SGHVS and FQNEAQ. V trimming: 3 bases; J trimming: 5 bases; junction bases outside the gene matches: 8. CDR3 length: 16 amino acids. CDR3 region: CASSFGAGGPDNEQFF. CDR3 in DNA: TGTGCCAGCAGCTTCGGGGCGGGGGGGCCTGACAATGAGCAGTTCTTC.

The chain couples TRBV6-2 or TRBV6-3 to TRBJ2-4, with TRBD1 identical over 10 bases. The ends lost 5 bases at V and 9 bases at J; junction bases unmatched: 7. The CDR3 contains 14 residues. Germline V gene data show CDR1 as MNHEY and CDR2 as SVGEGT. CDR3: CASSPGTGAGIQYF. DNA for the CDR3: TGTGCCAGCAGTCCCGGGACAGGGGCGGGCATTCAGTACTTC.

V is TRBV10-1 and J is TRBJ1-1; 8 bases line up with TRBD1. CDR1 is WNHNN and CDR2 is SYGVQD in the germline V gene (reference sequence). The J segment lost 4 bases and the V segment lost 6 bases, leaving 10 bases of the junction unmatched. This CDR3 region has 15 residues. CDR3 sequence (DNA): TGCGCCAGCAGCGCTTCAGGGGGCGGCGGCACTGAAGCTTTCTTT. Its protein product is CASSASGGGGTEAFF.

The rearrangement links TRBV27 to TRBJ1-5; 9 nucleotides align to TRBD1. Germline V gene sequence: CDR1 MNHEY, CDR2 SMNVEV (reference sequence). The CDR3 loop spans 15 amino acids. The junction had 4 bases not matched to a gene; V was cut back by 6 bases and J by 1 base. CDR3 in DNA: TGTGCCAGCAGGCAGGACAGGGGAAGCAATCAGCCCCAGCATTTT. Protein sequence: CASRQDRGSNQPQHF.

This clone has just one count. The chain's CDR3 is CASSGGDSWGTSNQPQHF. The CDR3 nucleotides read TGCGCCAGCAGTGGTGGGGACAGTTGGGGGACCAGCAATCAGCCCCAGCATTTT. This chain joins TRBV10-2 and TRBJ1-5; the match to TRBD1 covers 7 bases. The CDR3 covers 18 residues. CDR1 and CDR2 from the germline V gene are WSHSY and SAAADI. The V and J ends lost 4 bases and 1 base, in that order; junction bases with no gene match: 13.

The chain carries TRBV19 and TRBJ1-1; 10 bases are shared with TRBD1. Per the germline V gene, CDR1 is LNHDA and CDR2 is SQIVND (reference sequence). The CDR3 runs to 15 residues. With 5 bases clipped from V and 4 bases from J, the junction kept 7 bases outside the gene matches. The CDR3 loop reads CASSLTGGSSTEAFF. DNA of the CDR3: TGTGCCAGTAGTTTGACAGGGGGCTCGAGCACTGAAGCTTTCTTT.

This clone was detected once. The V call is TRBV4-2, the J call TRBJ1-6; 7 bases map to TRBD1. Germline V lookup: CDR1 LGHNA, CDR2 YNFKEQ. This CDR3 is 18 amino acids long. Trimming removed 1 base from V and 2 bases from J; junction bases left unmatched: 8. CDR3 nucleotides: TGTGCCAGCAGCCAAGTTGAGACAGGGCGCGCCTATAATTCACCCCTCCACTTT. Its translation is CASSQVETGRAYNSPLHF.

The chain links TRBV4-2 to TRBJ2-1; D possibly corresponds to TRBD2 (5 bases). CDR1 is LGHNA and CDR2 is YNFKEQ in the germline V gene. The V end lost 0 bases, the J end lost 7 bases, and 16 bases lay between the germline ends. CDR3 length: 16 residues. The CDR3 nucleotides are TGTGCCAGCAGCCAAGACGGCAGCGGTACCCCGAATGAGCAGTTCTTC. Translating gives CASSQDGSGTPNEQFF.

The chain has TRBV11-2 and TRBJ2-1; D is possibly TRBD2 (6 bases). V was pared by 1 base and J by 0 bases, with 7 bases between. CDR1 and CDR2 from the germline V gene are SGHAT and FQNNGV. The CDR3 is 15 amino acids. The CDR3 reads CASSLGGVSYNEQFF. CDR3 nucleotides: TGTGCCAGCAGCTTAGGGGGGGTCTCCTACAATGAGCAGTTCTTC.

This clone came up a few times. CDR3 sequence: CASSQDPVGGARTGELFF. As DNA, the CDR3 is TGCGCCAGCAGCCAAGATCCGGTTGGGGGGGCTCGCACCGGGGAGCTGTTTTTT. The rearrangement links TRBV4-3 to TRBJ2-2; tentative D call: TRBD2 (7 bases). Trimming stripped 0 bases from V and 4 bases from J, with 18 bases between. The CDR3 sequence is 18 residues long. CDR1 and CDR2 from the germline V gene are LGHNA and YSLEER.

The rearrangement links TRBV30 to TRBJ2-1; TRBD2 matches 9 bases. Trimming cost V 5 bases and J 7 bases; bases outside gene matches: 0. The CDR3 is 11 amino acids. Per germline, CDR1 GTSNPN and CDR2 SVGIG (reference sequence). CDR3 in DNA: TGTGCCTGGGCGGGGGGGAATGAGCAGTTCTTC. Protein product: CAWAGGNEQFF.

The rearrangement joins TRBV7-8 to TRBJ1-2; D is ambiguous. Between the trimmed V and J ends, which lost 1 base and 1 base, there was a span of 13 bases. Germline CDR1 SGHVS, CDR2 FQNEAQ. CDR3 length: 16 amino acids. In DNA, the CDR3 is TGTGCCAGCAGCTTAGGATCACAGCACCTTAACTATGGCTACACCTTC. It is translated as CASSLGSQHLNYGYTF.

This clone turned up a few times. Written as DNA, the CDR3 is TGTGCCATCAGTGAGTCGATGGGAGGTAGAAATGAGCAGTTCTTC. Its translation is CAISESMGGRNEQFF. V usage is TRBV10-3 and J usage is TRBJ2-1; TRBD2 is a possible D gene (6 bases). The CDR3 sequence is 15 residues long. The germline V and J ends were trimmed by 0 bases and 7 bases, with 13 bases remaining between them. Germline CDR1 reads ENHRY; CDR2 reads SYGVKD.

The chain combines TRBV9 with TRBJ2-1; 10 nucleotides line up with TRBD1. Germline CDR1 and CDR2: SGDLS and YYNGEE. The CDR3 covers 15 residues. The V gene end was trimmed by 0 bases and the J gene end by 7 bases; junction bases not matched to a gene: 4. The CDR3: CASSVARTGGNEQFF. The CDR3 coding sequence is TGTGCCAGCAGCGTAGCAAGGACAGGGGGAAATGAGCAGTTCTTC.

The chain uses TRBV4-3 and TRBJ1-4, with TRBD1 matching 7 bases. With 0 bases clipped from V and 7 bases from J, the junction kept 8 bases outside the gene matches. The CDR3 totals 16 residues. From germline, CDR1 is LGHNA and CDR2 YSLEER. This CDR3 reads CASSQDYPGGTEKLFF. The CDR3 bases are TGCGCCAGCAGCCAAGATTACCCAGGGGGAACTGAAAAACTGTTTTTT.

The rearrangement joins TRBV7-2 to TRBJ2-5; D ambiguous. The germline V gene has CDR1 SGHTA and CDR2 FQGNSA. The CDR3 totals 11 residues. Trimming pared 5 bases from V and 2 bases from J, leaving 3 bases between. The CDR3: CASSRQETQYF. The CDR3 DNA is TGTGCCAGCAGCCGTCAAGAGACCCAGTACTTC.

V usage is TRBV5-1 and J usage is TRBJ1-2; D gene uncertain. This CDR3 is built from 14 residues. Trimming pared 0 bases from V and 1 base from J, leaving 7 bases between. Germline CDR1 reads SGHRS; CDR2 reads YFSETQ. The CDR3 DNA reads as TGCGCCAGCAGCTTGGACAGTATTAACTATGGCTACACCTTC. Translating it yields CASSLDSINYGYTF.

This clone is a singleton in its sample. V gene TRBV5-1 combines with J gene TRBJ1-3, with D possibly being TRBD1 (6 bases). The germline gives CDR1 SGHRS, CDR2 YFSETQ. This CDR3 is built from 16 residues. Trimming removed 2 bases from V and 0 bases from J, with 12 bases in between. The CDR3 loop reads CASSFGTGISGNTIYF. The CDR3 nucleotides are TGCGCCAGCAGCTTCGGAACAGGGATCTCTGGAAACACCATATATTTT.

V and J are TRBV5-1 and TRBJ2-3; TRBD2 matches 9 bases. The CDR3 covers 15 residues. The trim removed 1 base at V and 6 bases at J, leaving 6 bases unmatched. Germline lookup yields CDR1 SGHRS and CDR2 YFSETQ. CDR3 coding DNA: TGCGCCAGCAGCTTGTCAGCGGGGGGTTTCGATACGCAGTATTTT. Its protein product is CASSLSAGGFDTQYF.

This clone was recorded only once. The V and J genes are TRBV7-8 and TRBJ2-4; 7 nucleotides align to TRBD1. There are 15 residues in the CDR3. V shed 2 bases, J shed 4 bases, and the junction held 5 bases outside the gene matches. CDR1 and CDR2 (germline): SGHVS, FQNEAQ. CDR3 region: CASSLTGTVKNIQYF. The CDR3 DNA reads TGTGCCAGCAGCTTAACCGGGACAGTGAAAAACATTCAGTACTTC.

About this clone itself: The identical CDR3 is also encoded by other nucleotide sequences in the sample. The rearrangement links TRBV6-2 or TRBV6-3 to TRBJ2-1, with 11 bases that match TRBD2. This CDR3 is built from 16 residues. Germline-derived CDR1 and CDR2 are MNHEY and SVGEGT. V lost 6 bases and J lost 0; bases outside the gene matches: 4. The CDR3 spells CASSTGTSGSYNEQFF. Written as DNA, the CDR3 is TGTGCCAGCAGCACCGGGACTAGCGGCTCCTACAATGAGCAGTTCTTC.